The T cell receptor beta chain under discussion was sequenced for a study of graft-versus-host responses after intestinal transplantation. Study overall: Recipients had transplants, and these were multivisceral, liver-intestinal, or isolated intestinal. Recipients were all induced with anti-thymocyte globulin, then given tacrolimus and steroids for 3 to 4 years. Study results and caveats: Allografts from individuals with graft-donor T cell macrochimerism displayed high graft-versus-host to host-versus-graft clonal ratios.

This clone was found once. No antigen is known for it. CDR1 SGHRS and CDR2 YFSETQ come from the germline V gene. This CDR3 is 15 amino acids long. Trimming took 3 bases from V and 4 from J, leaving 16 bases between them. Profiling relied on immunoSEQ multiplex PCR, and the TCRdb table lists in-frame clones only, not all of them. Here the sample spans around 100,000 clones, more than 85% being singletons. The chain has TRBV5-1 and TRBJ2-5, with D perhaps being TRBD1 or TRBD2 (6 bases each). This receptor was taken from a human donor who was the organ donor for an intestinal transplant. The source was unstimulated CD4+ T cells sorted from spleen or lymph node cells, collected before transplant. Written as DNA, the CDR3 is TGCGCCAGCAGCTGGGGGCGGGACCCCGGAGAGACCCAGTACTTC. Protein sequence: CASSWGRDPGETQYF.